These T cell receptor beta chains were read from a single sample in a study of blood T cell dynamics during melanoma immunotherapy. The repertoire was sequenced with immunoSEQ multiplex PCR; TCRdb's copy has only in-frame clones and lacks some. The sample comprises about 12,000 clones, about 81% of which are singletons, and roughly 8.6% rests with the top ten. The input for sequencing was blood, taken from a patient treated with checkpoint blockade. Every receptor here comes from a human donor with melanoma. CDR3s include the opening cysteine and the closing phenylalanine or tryptophan. Each record gives: D gene, clone size, V gene, J gene, CDR3 protein, CDR3 DNA. The D gene is left open where the match is weak. Expanded clones get a size class; other rows say once, few or many, or leave the size out.

>.|.|TRBV7-7|TRBJ2-7
CANLTLDESYEQYF
TGTGCTAACCTTACCCTTGACGAATCCTACGAGCAGTACTTC
>.|.|TRBV2|TRBJ2-2
CASSDTAMGENTGELFF
TGTGCCAGCAGTGATACAGCTATGGGCGAGAACACCGGGGAGCTGTTTTTT
>TRBD1|once|TRBV28|TRBJ1-2
CASTSGGTVSYGYTF
TGTGCCAGCACATCAGGGGGGACAGTCTCCTATGGCTACACCTTC
>TRBD1|.|TRBV6-6|TRBJ1-1
CASSYQRTGGTEAFF
TGTGCCAGCAGTTACCAGAGGACAGGGGGCACTGAAGCTTTCTTT
>TRBD1|.|TRBV4-3|TRBJ2-3
CASSQDRTGSTDTQYF
TGCGCCAGCAGCCAAGATAGGACAGGGAGCACAGATACGCAGTATTTT
>.|.|TRBV7-6|TRBJ1-2
CASSLTYDTFRFDGYTF
TGTGCCAGCAGCTTGACGTACGACACTTTCCGATTTGATGGCTACACCTTC
>.|.|TRBV5-4|TRBJ2-2
CASRLETGLTGELFF
TGTGCCAGCAGGCTGGAGACAGGACTTACCGGGGAGCTGTTTTTT
>.|once|TRBV30|TRBJ1-3
CAWNRRSSGNTIYF
TGTGCCTGGAACCGCAGGAGCTCTGGAAACACCATATATTTT
>.|.|TRBV30|TRBJ1-3
CAWGSTGRIGNTIYF
TGTGCCTGGGGATCCACGGGACGGATAGGAAACACCATATATTTT
>TRBD2|.|TRBV6-5|TRBJ2-7
CASSSGGRRQQYF
TGTGCCAGCAGTTCGGGGGGACGTCGGCAGCAGTACTTC
>.|once|TRBV28|TRBJ2-2
CASLVGGGNTGELFF
TGTGCCAGCCTAGTGGGGGGAGGTAACACCGGGGAGCTGTTTTTT